Listed below are T cell receptor beta chains from one sample, sequenced in a study of blood T cell repertoires in COVID-19. Libraries were prepared by immunoSEQ multiplex PCR; TCRdb keeps only in-frame clonotypes and omits some of them. The table shows about 210,000 clones, with roughly 82% occurring only once. Sequenced input: peripheral blood. The receptors shown here come from a woman aged 60-75 years with COVID-19, enrolled during active disease. CDR3s include the opening cysteine and the closing phenylalanine or tryptophan. The D gene is left open where the match is weak. Clone size is given for some rows only: seen once, a few or many times, or a class if the clone is expanded.

D gene	clone size	V gene	J gene	CDR3 protein	CDR3 DNA
TRBD2	-	TRBV11-3	TRBJ2-3	CASSSGGGTDTQYF	TGTGCCAGCAGCTCCGGGGGGGGCACAGATACGCAGTATTTT
TRBD2	-	TRBV28	TRBJ2-4	CASSLPWTSGGENIQYF	TGTGCCAGCAGTTTACCCTGGACTAGCGGGGGTGAGAACATTCAGTACTTC
TRBD2	-	TRBV9	TRBJ2-5	CASSERGGGYVTQYF	TGTGCCAGCAGCGAGCGCGGGGGGGGGTATGTGACCCAGTACTTC
-	-	TRBV6-6	TRBJ1-2	CASSPSGVGYTF	TGTGCCAGCAGCCCCTCGGGGGTTGGCTACACCTTC
-	-	TRBV27	TRBJ2-4	CASSWGGSGLRRNIQYF	TGTGCCAGCAGTTGGGGAGGTTCGGGCCTTCGCCGGAACATTCAGTACTTC
-	few	TRBV19	TRBJ2-1	CASSRILGSYNEQFF	TGTGCCAGTAGCCGAATTCTAGGCTCCTACAATGAGCAGTTCTTC
TRBD2	-	TRBV7-3	TRBJ2-1	CASSLTRLADSYNEQFF	TGTGCCAGCAGCTTAACCCGACTAGCGGACTCCTACAATGAGCAGTTCTTC
TRBD1	few	TRBV18	TRBJ2-3	CASSPRGLVTDTQYF	TGTGCCAGCTCACCGAGGGGGCTTGTCACAGATACGCAGTATTTT
-	-	TRBV9	TRBJ1-3	CASSVGQGRAGNTIYF	TGTGCCAGCAGCGTAGGCCAGGGTAGGGCTGGAAACACCATATATTTT
-	-	TRBV24-1	TRBJ2-1	CATSDSRGPSGNEQFF	TGTGCCACCAGTGACAGCAGGGGCCCCTCGGGCAATGAGCAGTTCTTC
TRBD2	-	TRBV20-1	TRBJ2-2	CSASSGVGAGELFF	TGCAGTGCTAGTAGCGGGGTTGGGGCGGGGGAGCTGTTTTTT
TRBD1	-	TRBV28	TRBJ1-2	CASRGPDRAVLGYTF	TGTGCCAGCAGGGGGCCGGACAGGGCGGTTCTTGGCTACACCTTC
-	-	TRBV6-5	TRBJ2-1	CASSLLDSLNEQFF	TGTGCCAGCAGCCTCCTTGACAGCCTAAATGAGCAGTTCTTC
TRBD1	-	TRBV29-1	TRBJ1-1	CSGLDRGRGNTEAFF	TGCAGCGGGCTGGACAGGGGGCGAGGGAACACTGAAGCTTTCTTT
TRBD2	-	TRBV2	TRBJ2-3	CASSDPGLAALTDTQYF	TGTGCCAGCAGTGATCCGGGACTAGCGGCCCTCACAGATACGCAGTATTTT
-	-	TRBV6-1	TRBJ2-1	CASSENGLPNEQFF	TGTGCCAGCAGTGAAAATGGGCTACCTAATGAGCAGTTCTTC
TRBD2	few	TRBV27	TRBJ2-1	CASSFVGLAGIDEQFF	TGTGCCAGCAGTTTTGTCGGGCTAGCGGGAATCGATGAGCAGTTCTTC
TRBD2	-	TRBV5-6	TRBJ2-7	CASSSWIAGVPSYEQYF	TGTGCCAGCAGCTCCTGGATAGCGGGAGTACCATCCTACGAGCAGTACTTC